The TCR beta chain described here comes from a study of monozygotic twins with inflammatory bowel disease. Study-level findings and limits: The authors could not tell different T cell subtypes apart.

In the case of this clonotype: The target antigen is unknown.

TCRalpha and TCRbeta cDNA went through two nested PCRs of approximately 16 and 10 cycles. TCRdb re-called the 5' RACE reads; one entry per CDR3 protein, DNA not given. The sample holds approximately 400,000 distinct CDR3 sequences. There are 14 residues in the CDR3. Germline CDR1 reads SEHNR; CDR2 reads FQNEAQ (reference sequence). This chain uses TRBV7-9 with TRBJ2-2. Sequenced sample: blood. This clonotype was obtained from a human donor with ulcerative colitis or Crohn's disease, or a healthy co-twin of an affected twin (not recorded which). The chain's CDR3 is CASSSNINTGELFF.